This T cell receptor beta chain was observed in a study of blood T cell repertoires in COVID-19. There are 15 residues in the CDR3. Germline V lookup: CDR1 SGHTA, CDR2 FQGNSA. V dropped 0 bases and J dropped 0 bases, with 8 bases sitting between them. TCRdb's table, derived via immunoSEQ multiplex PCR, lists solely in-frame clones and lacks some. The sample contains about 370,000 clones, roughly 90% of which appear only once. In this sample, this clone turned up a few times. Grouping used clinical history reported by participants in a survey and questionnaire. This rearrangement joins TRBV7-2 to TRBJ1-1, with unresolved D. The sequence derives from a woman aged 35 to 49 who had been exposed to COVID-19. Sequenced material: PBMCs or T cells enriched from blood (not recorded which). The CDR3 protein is CASSLAFGVNTEAFF. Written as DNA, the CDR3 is TGTGCCAGCAGCTTAGCGTTCGGGGTGAACACTGAAGCTTTCTTT.